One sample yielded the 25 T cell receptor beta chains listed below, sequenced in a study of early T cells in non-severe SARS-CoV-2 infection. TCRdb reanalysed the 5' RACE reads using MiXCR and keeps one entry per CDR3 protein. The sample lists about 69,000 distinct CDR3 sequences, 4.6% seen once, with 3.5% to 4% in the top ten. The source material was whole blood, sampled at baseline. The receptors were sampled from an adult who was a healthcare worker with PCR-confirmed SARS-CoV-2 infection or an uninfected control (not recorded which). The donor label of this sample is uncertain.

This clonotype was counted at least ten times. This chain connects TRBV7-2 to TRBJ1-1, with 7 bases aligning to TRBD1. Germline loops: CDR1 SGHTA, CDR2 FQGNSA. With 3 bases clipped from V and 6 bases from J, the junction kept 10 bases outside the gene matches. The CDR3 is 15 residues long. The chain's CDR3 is CASSFVQGKGAEAFF. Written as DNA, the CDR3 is TGTGCCAGCAGCTTTGTACAGGGGAAAGGGGCTGAAGCTTTCTTT.

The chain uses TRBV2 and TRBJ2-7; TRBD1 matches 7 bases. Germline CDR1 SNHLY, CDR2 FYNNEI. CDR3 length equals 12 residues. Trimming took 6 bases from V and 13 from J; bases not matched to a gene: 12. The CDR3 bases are TGTGCCAGCAGCCCCAGGGGACAGCGGCATTACTTC. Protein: CASSPRGQRHYF.

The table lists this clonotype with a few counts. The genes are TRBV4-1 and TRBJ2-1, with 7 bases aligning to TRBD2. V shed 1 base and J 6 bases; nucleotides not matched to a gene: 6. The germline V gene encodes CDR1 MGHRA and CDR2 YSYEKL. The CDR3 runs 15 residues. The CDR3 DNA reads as TGCGCCAGCAGCCAAGTCGTCGCTAGCGGCAATGAGCAGTTCTTC. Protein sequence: CASSQVVASGNEQFF.

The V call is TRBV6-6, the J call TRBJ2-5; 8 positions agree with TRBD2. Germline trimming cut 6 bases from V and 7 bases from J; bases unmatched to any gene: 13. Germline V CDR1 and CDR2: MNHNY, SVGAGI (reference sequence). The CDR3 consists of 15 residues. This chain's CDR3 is CASSLLGGAQGTQYF. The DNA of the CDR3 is TGTGCCAGCAGCCTACTCGGGGGGGCCCAGGGGACCCAGTACTTC.

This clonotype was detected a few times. In DNA, the CDR3 is TGTGCCAGCTCACCCCGAATGCCCCTCTCCTACAATGAGCAGTTCTTC. It translates to CASSPRMPLSYNEQFF. The rearrangement links TRBV18 to TRBJ2-1; D gene ambiguous. This CDR3 comprises 16 residues. Germline V gene data show CDR1 as KGHSH and CDR2 as LQKENI. The V and J ends lost 3 bases and 0 bases respectively, with 12 bases between them.

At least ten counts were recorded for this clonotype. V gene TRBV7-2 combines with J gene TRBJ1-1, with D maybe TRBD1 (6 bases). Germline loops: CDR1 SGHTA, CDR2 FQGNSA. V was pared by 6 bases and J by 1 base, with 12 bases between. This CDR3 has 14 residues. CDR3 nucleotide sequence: TGTGCCAGCAGTGGGGGGCGGGCGAACACTGAAGCTTTCTTT. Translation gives CASSGGRANTEAFF.

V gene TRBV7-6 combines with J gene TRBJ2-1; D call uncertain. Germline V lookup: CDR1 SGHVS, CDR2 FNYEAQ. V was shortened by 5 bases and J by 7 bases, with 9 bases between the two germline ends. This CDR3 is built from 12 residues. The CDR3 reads CASSDVLNEQFF. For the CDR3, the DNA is TGTGCCAGCAGCGACGTATTAAATGAGCAGTTCTTC.

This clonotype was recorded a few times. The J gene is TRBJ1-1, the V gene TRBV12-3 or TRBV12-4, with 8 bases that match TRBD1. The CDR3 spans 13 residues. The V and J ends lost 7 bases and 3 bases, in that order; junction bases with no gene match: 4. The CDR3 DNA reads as TGTGCCAGCAAGAGGACAGGGCACACTGAAGCTTTCTTT. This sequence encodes CASKRTGHTEAFF.

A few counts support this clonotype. CDR3 coding DNA: TGTGCCAGCACCCCCTTTTCCCGCGGTGAGCAGTTCTTC. It codes for CASTPFSRGEQFF. The genes are TRBV12-3 or TRBV12-4 and TRBJ2-1, with D hard to call. Trimming took off 7 bases at V and 9 bases at J, with 16 bases between the two ends. The CDR3 contains 13 residues.

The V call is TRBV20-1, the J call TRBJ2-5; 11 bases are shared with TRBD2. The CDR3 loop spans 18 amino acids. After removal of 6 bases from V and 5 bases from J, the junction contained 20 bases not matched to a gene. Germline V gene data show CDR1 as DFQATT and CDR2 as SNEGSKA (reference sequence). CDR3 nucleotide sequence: TGCAGTGCAGAAGATGGCCTAGCGGGGGGCCGGTGGGGTGAGACCCAGTACTTC. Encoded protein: CSAEDGLAGGRWGETQYF.

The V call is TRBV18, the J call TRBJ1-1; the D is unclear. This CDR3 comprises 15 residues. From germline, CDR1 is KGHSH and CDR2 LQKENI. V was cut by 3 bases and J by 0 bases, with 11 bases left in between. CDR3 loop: CASSPPHGMNTEAFF. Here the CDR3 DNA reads TGTGCCAGCTCACCTCCTCACGGAATGAACACTGAAGCTTTCTTT.

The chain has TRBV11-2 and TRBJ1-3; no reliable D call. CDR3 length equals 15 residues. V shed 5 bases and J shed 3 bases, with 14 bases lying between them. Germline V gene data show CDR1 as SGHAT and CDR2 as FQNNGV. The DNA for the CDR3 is TGTGCCAGCAGCCTTATGGATGGGCTTGGAAACACCATATATTTT. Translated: CASSLMDGLGNTIYF. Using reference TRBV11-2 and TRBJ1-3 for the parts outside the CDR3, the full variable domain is EAGVAQSPRYKIIEKRQSVAFWCNPISGHATLYWYQQILGQGPKLLIQFQNNGVVDDSQLPKDRFSAERLKGVDSTLKIQPAKLEDSAVYLCASSLMDGLGNTIYFGEGSWLTVV.

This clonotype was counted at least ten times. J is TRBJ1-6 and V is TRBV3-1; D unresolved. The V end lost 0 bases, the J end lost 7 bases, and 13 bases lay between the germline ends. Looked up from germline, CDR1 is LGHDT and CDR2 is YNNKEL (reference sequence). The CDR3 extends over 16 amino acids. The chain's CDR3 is CASSQDLGHRNSPLHF. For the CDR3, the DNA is TGTGCCAGCAGCCAAGATTTAGGGCATCGGAATTCACCCCTCCACTTT.

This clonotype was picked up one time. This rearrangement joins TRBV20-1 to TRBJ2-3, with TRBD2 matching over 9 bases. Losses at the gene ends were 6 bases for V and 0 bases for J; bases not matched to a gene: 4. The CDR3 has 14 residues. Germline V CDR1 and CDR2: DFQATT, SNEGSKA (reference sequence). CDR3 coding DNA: TGCAGTGCCATGCTAGCGGGGAGCACAGATACGCAGTATTTT. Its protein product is CSAMLAGSTDTQYF.

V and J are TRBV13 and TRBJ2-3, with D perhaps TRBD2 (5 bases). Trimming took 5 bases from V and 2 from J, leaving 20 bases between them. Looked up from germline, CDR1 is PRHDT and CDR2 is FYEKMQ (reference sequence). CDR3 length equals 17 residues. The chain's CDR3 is CASSPPLGGFITDTQYF. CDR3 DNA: TGTGCCAGCAGCCCTCCCCTAGGCGGGTTCATCACAGATACGCAGTATTTT.

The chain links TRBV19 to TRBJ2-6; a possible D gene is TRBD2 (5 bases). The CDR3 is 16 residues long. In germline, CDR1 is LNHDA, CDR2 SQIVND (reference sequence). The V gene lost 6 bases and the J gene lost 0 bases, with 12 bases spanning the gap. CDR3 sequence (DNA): TGTGCCAGTAGCATGGACTGGAGCTCTGGGGCCAACGTCCTGACTTTC. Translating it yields CASSMDWSSGANVLTF.

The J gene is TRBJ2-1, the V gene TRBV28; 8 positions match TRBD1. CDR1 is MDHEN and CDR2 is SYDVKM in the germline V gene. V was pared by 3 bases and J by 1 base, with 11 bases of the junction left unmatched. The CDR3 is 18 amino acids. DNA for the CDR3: TGTGCCAGCAGTTTCCCAGGACAGGGATTAGTGTCCTACAATGAGCAGTTCTTC. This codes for CASSFPGQGLVSYNEQFF.

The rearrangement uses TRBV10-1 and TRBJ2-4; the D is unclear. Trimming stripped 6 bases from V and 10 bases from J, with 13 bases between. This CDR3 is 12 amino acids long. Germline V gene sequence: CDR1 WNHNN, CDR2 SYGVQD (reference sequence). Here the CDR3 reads CASSLGKGIQYF. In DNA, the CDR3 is TGCGCCAGCAGCCTCGGTAAAGGGATTCAGTACTTC.

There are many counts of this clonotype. CDR3 in DNA: TGTGCCAGCAGCCAAGATGGGGGACAGGGACACTACGAGCAGTACTTC. Protein sequence: CASSQDGGQGHYEQYF. V usage is TRBV3-1 and J usage is TRBJ2-7, with 9 bases that match TRBD1. V gave up 0 bases and J gave up 3 bases; unmatched junction bases: 6. The CDR3 loop spans 16 amino acids. Germline V gene lookup returns CDR1 LGHDT and CDR2 YNNKEL (reference sequence).

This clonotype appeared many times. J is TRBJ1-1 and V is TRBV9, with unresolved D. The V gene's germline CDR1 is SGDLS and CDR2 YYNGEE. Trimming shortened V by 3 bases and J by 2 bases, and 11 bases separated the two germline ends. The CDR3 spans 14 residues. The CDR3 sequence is CASSAGTANTEAFF. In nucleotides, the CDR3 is TGTGCCAGCAGCGCCGGAACGGCTAACACTGAAGCTTTCTTT.

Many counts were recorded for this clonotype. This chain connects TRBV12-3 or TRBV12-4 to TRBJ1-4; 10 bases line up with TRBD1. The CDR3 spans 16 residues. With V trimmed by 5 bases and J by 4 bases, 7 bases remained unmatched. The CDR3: CASSPGTGVGNEKLFF. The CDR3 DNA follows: TGTGCCAGCAGTCCCGGGACAGGGGTCGGTAATGAAAAACTGTTTTTT.

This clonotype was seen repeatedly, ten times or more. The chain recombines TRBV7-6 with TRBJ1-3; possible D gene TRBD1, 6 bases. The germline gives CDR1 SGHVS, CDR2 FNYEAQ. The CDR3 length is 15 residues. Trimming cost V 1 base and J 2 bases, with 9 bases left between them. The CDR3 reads CASSLGGLAGNTIYF. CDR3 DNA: TGTGCCAGCAGCTTAGGGGGGCTGGCTGGAAACACCATATATTTT.

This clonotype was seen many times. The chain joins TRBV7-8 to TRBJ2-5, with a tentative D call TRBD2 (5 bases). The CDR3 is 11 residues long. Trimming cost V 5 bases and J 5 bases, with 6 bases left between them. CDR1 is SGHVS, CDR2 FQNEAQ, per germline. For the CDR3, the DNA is TGTGCCAGCAGCCCGGGGGAGACCCAGTACTTC. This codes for CASSPGETQYF.

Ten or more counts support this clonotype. CDR3 DNA: TGCAGTGCTAGCGTCTCCCGGGACGGATCCTACGAGCAGTACTTC. Its translation: CSASVSRDGSYEQYF. This chain links TRBV20-1 with TRBJ2-7; D assignment may be TRBD1 or TRBD2 (5 bases each). Germline lookup yields CDR1 DFQATT and CDR2 SNEGSKA (reference sequence). V was clipped by 3 bases and J by 1 base, with 16 bases between them. The CDR3 runs to 15 residues.

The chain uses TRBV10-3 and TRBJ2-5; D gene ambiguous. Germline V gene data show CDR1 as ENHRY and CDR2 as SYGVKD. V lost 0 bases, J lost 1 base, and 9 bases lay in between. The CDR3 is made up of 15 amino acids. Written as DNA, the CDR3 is TGTGCCATCAGTGAGTCAATGGATATCCAAGAGACCCAGTACTTC. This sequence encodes CAISESMDIQETQYF.